This is a list of T cell receptor beta chains from one sample in a study of cytotoxic CD8 clonotypes in ibrutinib-treated CLL. Only in-frame clones appear in the TCRdb table, and some are missing; sequencing was by immunoSEQ multiplex PCR. The sample carries approximately 130,000 clones, approximately 80% recorded once. This sample comprised PBMCs, obtained after 24 months of ibrutinib treatment. Receptor source: a human donor with chronic lymphocytic leukemia. CDR3s include the opening cysteine and the closing phenylalanine or tryptophan. Fields, in order: D gene, J gene, clone size, V gene, CDR3 DNA, CDR3 protein. D genes are given only for firm matches. Expanded clones are given a class, and other clones once, few, many or no size at all.

. TRBJ1-2 once TRBV7-8 TGTGCCAGCAGCTTAGTGGCAGAAACAATAAACTATGGCTACACCTTC CASSLVAETINYGYTF
. TRBJ2-2 . TRBV10-3 TGTGCCATCAGTGATCTACCCACCGGGGAGCTGTTTTTT CAISDLPTGELFF
. TRBJ2-7 . TRBV10-3 TGTGCCATCAGTGGTGACACGTTCTCCTACGAGCAGTACTTC CAISGDTFSYEQYF
. TRBJ1-1 . TRBV5-1 TGCGCCAGCATGCAATCCATGAACACTGAAGCTTTCTTT CASMQSMNTEAFF
TRBD1 TRBJ1-2 . TRBV5-1 TGCGCCAGCAGCAAAAGGGGACAGGGGTCGAACTATGGCTACACCTTC CASSKRGQGSNYGYTF
. TRBJ2-1 . TRBV14 TGTGCCAGCAGCCAGTCAACCCCTGGAGTAGCCACGGACAATGAGCAGTTCTTC CASSQSTPGVATDNEQFF
TRBD2 TRBJ2-1 . TRBV27 TGTGCCAGCAGTCTAATACTAGCGGGGGGGCCGAATGAGCAGTTCTTC CASSLILAGGPNEQFF
TRBD1 TRBJ1-1 . TRBV29-1 TGCAGCGTCAAACAGGGGGCTGGCGGCACTGAAGCTTTCTTT CSVKQGAGGTEAFF
TRBD1 TRBJ2-5 . TRBV5-6 TGTGCCAGCACCTCCGACAGGGAAGGATGGCAAGAGACCCAGTACTTC CASTSDREGWQETQYF
. TRBJ1-4 . TRBV28 TGTGCCAGCAGAATGGGGTCTACTAATGAAAAACTGTTTTTT CASRMGSTNEKLFF
. TRBJ2-2 once TRBV11-3 TGTGCCAGCTTATCGGGGTCGGGCGGGGAGCTGTTTTTT CASLSGSGGELFF
. TRBJ1-5 . TRBV7-2 TGTGCCAGCAGCCGGGACAGCAATCAGCCCCAGCATTTT CASSRDSNQPQHF
TRBD1 TRBJ1-6 few TRBV6-1 TGTGCCAGCAGTGAAGTTATAGGGGGCTTAGGTTCACCCCTCCACTTT CASSEVIGGLGSPLHF
. TRBJ1-5 . TRBV2 TGTGCCAGCAGTGTCAGGGGTGTTTCCCAGCATTTT CASSVRGVSQHF
TRBD1 TRBJ1-1 . TRBV7-8 TGTGCCAGCAGCTTACCCGGACAGGTGAACACTGAAGCTTTCTTT CASSLPGQVNTEAFF
TRBD1 TRBJ1-4 . TRBV5-6 TGTGCCAGCAGCTCCGCGGGACAGATAGATATTAATGAAAAACTGTTTTTT CASSSAGQIDINEKLFF
TRBD1 TRBJ1-2 few TRBV9 TGTGCCAGCAGCCGCCTACAGGGGCAGGATGGCTACACCTTC CASSRLQGQDGYTF
. TRBJ2-7 . TRBV28 TGTGCCAGCAGTCCGACAGGTTTTACCTCCTACGAGCAGTACTTC CASSPTGFTSYEQYF
TRBD1 TRBJ1-1 once TRBV4-3 TGCGCCAGCAGCCTCGACAGGGGTGAAGCTTTCTTT CASSLDRGEAFF
. TRBJ2-7 . TRBV10-3 TGTGCCATCAGCTACCAGGGAGGCCCCTCCTACGAGCAGTACTTC CAISYQGGPSYEQYF
. TRBJ2-3 . TRBV7-7 TGTGCCAGCAGCCCGATAGGGGGGGGCACAGATACGCAGTATTTT CASSPIGGGTDTQYF
. TRBJ2-5 . TRBV11-3 TGTGCCAGCAGCTTATCGGGTCGCACACAAGAGACCCAGTACTTC CASSLSGRTQETQYF
TRBD2 TRBJ2-5 . TRBV7-9 TGTGCCAGCAGCGTACGTCCCGGGACTAGCGGGGTCCGACAAGAGACCCAGTACTTC CASSVRPGTSGVRQETQYF
. TRBJ1-1 . TRBV14 TGTGCCAGCAGCCATCCAAGAATGAACACTGAAGCTTTCTTT CASSHPRMNTEAFF
. TRBJ1-2 . TRBV5-4 TGTGCCAGCAGCCAGCCGGGACGGACGGGGTCTAACTATGGCTACACCTTC CASSQPGRTGSNYGYTF
. TRBJ2-5 . TRBV6-5 TGTGCCAGCAGTTACTCGTTCGGGAACCAAGAGACCCAGTACTTC CASSYSFGNQETQYF
TRBD1 TRBJ1-3 . TRBV5-6 TGTGCCAGCAGCTGGCAGGGGGAATCTGGAAACACCATATATTTT CASSWQGESGNTIYF
TRBD1 TRBJ2-7 few TRBV5-1 TGCGCCAGCAGCCCCACAGGGGACTACGAGCAGTACTTC CASSPTGDYEQYF
. TRBJ1-2 . TRBV7-9 TGTGCCAGCAGCTTAACGGGGGCGCGGTTCGGCTATGGCTACACCTTC CASSLTGARFGYGYTF
. TRBJ2-7 . TRBV30 TGTGCCTGGAGTCGAACCTACGAGCAGTACTTC CAWSRTYEQYF
. TRBJ1-2 . TRBV7-9 TGTGCCAGCAGCTTAGTCGGGTTTGTGGATGGCTACACCTTC CASSLVGFVDGYTF
. TRBJ1-6 . TRBV4-2 TGTGCCAGCAGCCAAGATGGAGGCAGCGACCGGAGCTCCTATAATTCACCCCTCCACTTT CASSQDGGSDRSSYNSPLHF
. TRBJ1-5 few TRBV15 TGTGCCACCAGCAGGGCCAATCAGCCCCAGCATTTT CATSRANQPQHF
. TRBJ2-5 few TRBV5-8 TGTGCCAGCAGCGGGGCAGAGACCCAGTACTTC CASSGAETQYF
TRBD1 TRBJ1-5 . TRBV2 TGTGCCAGCGCAGCCGGGACAGGGTATAGCAATCAGCCCCAGCATTTT CASAAGTGYSNQPQHF
. TRBJ1-1 . TRBV23-1 TGCGCCAGCAGTCAAACCCCTGGGAAGGGGCGGACTGAAGCTTTCTTT CASSQTPGKGRTEAFF
. TRBJ1-2 . TRBV7-9 TGTGCCAGCAGCCCGGTGGGGGTCTATGGCTACACCTTC CASSPVGVYGYTF
. TRBJ1-5 . TRBV19 TGTGCCAGTAGTATAATAGAGCGTGGGCAGCCCCAGCATTTT CASSIIERGQPQHF
TRBD2 TRBJ2-2 . TRBV28 TGTGCCACCTTGTCGGGGGGGAGAATCACCGGGGAGCTGTTTTTT CATLSGGRITGELFF
TRBD1 TRBJ1-4 . TRBV7-3 TGTGCCAGCAGCGCAGGACAGGTTAATGAAAAACTGTTTTTT CASSAGQVNEKLFF
. TRBJ2-7 . TRBV7-2 TGTGCCAGCAGCCTACAGACGGCCTACGAGCAGTACTTC CASSLQTAYEQYF
. TRBJ1-5 . TRBV10-3 TGTGCCATCAGTGGGGACTTAAGTAGCAATCAGCCCCAGCATTTT CAISGDLSSNQPQHF
TRBD1 TRBJ2-2 . TRBV9 TGTGCCAGCAGCCCAAGACAGGGTACCGGGGAGCTGTTTTTT CASSPRQGTGELFF
. TRBJ2-2 many TRBV2 TGTGCCAGCAGTGGACTAGTTGTCACCGGGGAGCTGTTTTTT CASSGLVVTGELFF
. TRBJ1-5 . TRBV5-4 TGTGCCAGCAGCTTATCTGGCGGGGGCATCGAGAGCAATCAGCCCCAGCATTTT CASSLSGGGIESNQPQHF
. TRBJ2-1 . TRBV7-9 TGTGCCAGCAGCCCGCGGGACGGCCGAGCCTACAATGAGCAGTTCTTC CASSPRDGRAYNEQFF
TRBD1 TRBJ1-6 . TRBV6-6 TGTGCCAGCAGCTTCAGGACAGGCGGACTTAATTCACCCCTCCACTTT CASSFRTGGLNSPLHF
. TRBJ2-3 . TRBV30 TGTGCCTGGAGTATGGGGGGAGATACGCAGTATTTT CAWSMGGDTQYF
TRBD2 TRBJ2-1 . TRBV11-2 TGTGCCAGCAGCGGCCGGGGTAGCGGGGGGTACAATGAGCAGTTCTTC CASSGRGSGGYNEQFF
. TRBJ1-2 . TRBV18 TGTGCCAGCTCAGAGACATCCGACTATGGCTACACCTTC CASSETSDYGYTF
. TRBJ2-1 . TRBV6-6 TGTGCCAGCAGTTTAACCTCGGACCCAGGGTTCTTC CASSLTSDPGFF
TRBD1 TRBJ1-2 . TRBV7-2 TGTGCCAGCAGCTTAGTTCGCGGGACAGCCTATGGCTACACCTTC CASSLVRGTAYGYTF
. TRBJ1-5 . TRBV6-5 TGTGCCAGCAGCTCCGACTTCAATCAGCCCCAGCATTTT CASSSDFNQPQHF
. TRBJ1-1 . TRBV29-1 TGCAGCGTTGTTCGGGGGGCGTCAGCTTTCTTT CSVVRGASAFF
TRBD1 TRBJ1-1 . TRBV7-2 TGTGCCAGCAGTCGACAGGGGGACACTGAAGCTTTCTTT CASSRQGDTEAFF